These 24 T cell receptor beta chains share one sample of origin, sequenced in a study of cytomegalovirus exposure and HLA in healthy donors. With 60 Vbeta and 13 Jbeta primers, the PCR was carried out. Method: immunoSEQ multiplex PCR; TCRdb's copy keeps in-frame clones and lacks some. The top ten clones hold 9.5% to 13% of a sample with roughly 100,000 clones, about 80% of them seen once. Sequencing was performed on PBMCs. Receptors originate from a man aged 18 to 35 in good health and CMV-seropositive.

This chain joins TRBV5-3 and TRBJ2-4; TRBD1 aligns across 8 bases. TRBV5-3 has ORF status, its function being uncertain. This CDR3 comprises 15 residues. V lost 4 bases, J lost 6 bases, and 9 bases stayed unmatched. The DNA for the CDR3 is TGTGCCAGAAGCCTAACAGGGGGACCTAGAAACATTCAGTACTTC. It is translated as CARSLTGGPRNIQYF.

CDR3 bases: TGTGCCAGCAGCAAAGAGGACAGGGAGACTGAAGCTTTCTTT. It specifies CASSKEDRETEAFF. The chain employs TRBV21-1 and TRBJ1-1; the table's D call of TRBD1 was not tested on the DNA. TRBV21-1 is flagged as a pseudogene. This CDR3 comprises 14 residues.

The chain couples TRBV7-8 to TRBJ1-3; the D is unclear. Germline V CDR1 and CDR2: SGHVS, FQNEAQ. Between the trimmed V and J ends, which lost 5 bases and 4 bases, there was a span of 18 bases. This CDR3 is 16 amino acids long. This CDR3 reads CASSPSRISSGNTIYF. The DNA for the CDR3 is TGTGCCAGCAGCCCGAGCAGGATAAGTTCCGGAAACACCATATATTTT.

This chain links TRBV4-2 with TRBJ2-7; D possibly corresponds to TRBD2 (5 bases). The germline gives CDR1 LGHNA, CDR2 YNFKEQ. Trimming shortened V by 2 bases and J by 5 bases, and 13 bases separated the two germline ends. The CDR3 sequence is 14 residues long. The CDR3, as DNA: TGTGCCAGCAGCCAACCCGGACTGAGAAACGAGCAGTACTTC. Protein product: CASSQPGLRNEQYF.

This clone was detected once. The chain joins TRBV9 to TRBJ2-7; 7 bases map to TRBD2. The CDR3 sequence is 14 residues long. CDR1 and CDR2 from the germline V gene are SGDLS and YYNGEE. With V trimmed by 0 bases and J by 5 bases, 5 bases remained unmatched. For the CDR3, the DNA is TGTGCCAGCAGCGTAGGAGCGGGGAAAAACGAGCAGTACTTC. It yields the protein CASSVGAGKNEQYF.

In nucleotides, the CDR3 is TGTGCCTGGAGACCCGATGGAGACTATGGCTACACCTTC. Translation: CAWRPDGDYGYTF. This chain links TRBV30 with TRBJ1-2; D uncertain. The CDR3 covers 13 residues. V was shortened by 3 bases and J by 3 bases, with 11 bases between the two germline ends. Germline CDR1 and CDR2: GTSNPN and SVGIG (reference sequence).

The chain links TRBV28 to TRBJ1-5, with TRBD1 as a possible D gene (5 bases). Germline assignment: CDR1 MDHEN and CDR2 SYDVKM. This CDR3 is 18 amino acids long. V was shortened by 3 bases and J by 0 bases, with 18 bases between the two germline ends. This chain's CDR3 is CASSFVGVRTYSNQPQHF. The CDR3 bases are TGTGCCAGCAGTTTCGTAGGGGTCCGGACCTATAGCAATCAGCCCCAGCATTTT.

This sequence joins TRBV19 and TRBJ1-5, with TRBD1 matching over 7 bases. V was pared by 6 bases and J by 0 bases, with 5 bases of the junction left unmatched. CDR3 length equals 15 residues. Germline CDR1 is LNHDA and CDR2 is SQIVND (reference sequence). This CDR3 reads CASRLGQTSNQPQHF. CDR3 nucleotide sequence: TGTGCCAGTAGGCTGGGACAGACTAGCAATCAGCCCCAGCATTTT.

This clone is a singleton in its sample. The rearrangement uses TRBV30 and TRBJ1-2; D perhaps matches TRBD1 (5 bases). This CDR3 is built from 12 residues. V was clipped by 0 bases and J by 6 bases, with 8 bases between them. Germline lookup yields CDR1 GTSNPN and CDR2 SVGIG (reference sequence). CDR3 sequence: CAWSVGVNGYTF. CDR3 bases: TGTGCCTGGAGTGTAGGGGTAAATGGCTACACCTTC.

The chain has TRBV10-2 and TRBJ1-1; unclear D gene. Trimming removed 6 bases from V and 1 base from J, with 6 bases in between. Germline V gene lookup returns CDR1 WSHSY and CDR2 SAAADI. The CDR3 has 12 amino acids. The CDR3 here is CASSGENTEAFF. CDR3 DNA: TGCGCCAGCAGCGGGGAGAACACTGAAGCTTTCTTT.

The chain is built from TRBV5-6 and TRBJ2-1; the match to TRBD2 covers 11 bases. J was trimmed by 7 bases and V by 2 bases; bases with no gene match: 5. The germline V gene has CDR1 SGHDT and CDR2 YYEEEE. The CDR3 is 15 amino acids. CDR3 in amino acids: CASSFRLAGGNEQFF. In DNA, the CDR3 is TGTGCCAGCAGCTTTCGATTAGCGGGGGGGAATGAGCAGTTCTTC.

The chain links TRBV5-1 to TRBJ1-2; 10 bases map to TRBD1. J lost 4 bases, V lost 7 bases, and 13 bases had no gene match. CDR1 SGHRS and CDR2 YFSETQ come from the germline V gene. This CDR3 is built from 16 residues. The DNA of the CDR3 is TGCGCCAGCTCTTATGGGACAGGGGTCCCTTTCTATGGCTACACCTTC. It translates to CASSYGTGVPFYGYTF.

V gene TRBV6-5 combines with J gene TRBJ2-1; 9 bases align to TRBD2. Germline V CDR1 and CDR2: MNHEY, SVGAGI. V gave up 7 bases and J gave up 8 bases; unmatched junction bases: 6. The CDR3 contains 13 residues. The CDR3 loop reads CASTAGGPHEQFF. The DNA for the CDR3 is TGTGCCAGCACCGCGGGGGGGCCCCATGAGCAGTTCTTC.

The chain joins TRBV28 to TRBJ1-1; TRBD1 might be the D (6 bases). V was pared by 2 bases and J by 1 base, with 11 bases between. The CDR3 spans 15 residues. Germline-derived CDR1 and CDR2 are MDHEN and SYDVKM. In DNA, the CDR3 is TGTGCCAGCAGTTTAGGGGGGGCGCGGAACACTGAAGCTTTCTTT. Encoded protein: CASSLGGARNTEAFF.

The CDR3 loop reads CASTMSGGVYNEQFF. The DNA of the CDR3 is TGTGCCAGCACCATGTCAGGGGGAGTCTACAATGAGCAGTTCTTC. The chain combines TRBV27 with TRBJ2-1; 7 nucleotides match TRBD1. The CDR3 consists of 15 residues. The germline gives CDR1 MNHEY, CDR2 SMNVEV (reference sequence). Trimming took 7 bases from V and 3 from J; bases not matched to a gene: 9.

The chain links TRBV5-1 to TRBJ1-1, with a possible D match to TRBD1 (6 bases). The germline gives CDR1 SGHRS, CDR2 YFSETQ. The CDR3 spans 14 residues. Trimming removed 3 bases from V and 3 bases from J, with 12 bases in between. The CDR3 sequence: CASSSSGGDTEAFF. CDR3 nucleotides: TGCGCCAGCAGCTCCTCGGGGGGCGACACTGAAGCTTTCTTT.

This CDR3 is CASSPEGGYEQYF. The CDR3 bases are TGTGCCAGCAGCCCGGAGGGCGGTTACGAGCAGTACTTC. This chain joins TRBV13 and TRBJ2-5; the D gene is possibly TRBD2 (6 bases). The end of the DNA aligns better with TRBJ2-7, so the J call may be wrong. The CDR3 is 13 amino acids. Per germline, CDR1 PRHDT and CDR2 FYEKMQ (reference sequence).

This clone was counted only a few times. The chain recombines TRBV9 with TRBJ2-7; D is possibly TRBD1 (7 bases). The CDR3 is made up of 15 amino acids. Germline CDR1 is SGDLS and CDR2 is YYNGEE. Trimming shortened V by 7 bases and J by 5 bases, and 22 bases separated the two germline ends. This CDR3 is CASSSVGGGRDEQYF. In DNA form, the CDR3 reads TGTGCCAGCTCCTCCGTAGGAGGGGGCAGAGACGAGCAGTACTTC.

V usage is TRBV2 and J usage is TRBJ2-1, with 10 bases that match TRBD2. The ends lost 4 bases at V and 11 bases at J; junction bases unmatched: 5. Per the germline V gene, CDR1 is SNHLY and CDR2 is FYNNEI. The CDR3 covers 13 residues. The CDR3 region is CASSVGSGGKQFF. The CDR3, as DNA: TGTGCCAGCAGTGTAGGTAGCGGGGGGAAGCAGTTCTTC.

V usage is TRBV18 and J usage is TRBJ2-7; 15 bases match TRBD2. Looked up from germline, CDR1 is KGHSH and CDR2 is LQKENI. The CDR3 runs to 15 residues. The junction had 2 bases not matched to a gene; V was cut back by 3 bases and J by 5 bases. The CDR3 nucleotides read TGTGCCAGCTCACCTCGGACTAGCGGGGGGGACGAGCAGTACTTC. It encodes CASSPRTSGGDEQYF.

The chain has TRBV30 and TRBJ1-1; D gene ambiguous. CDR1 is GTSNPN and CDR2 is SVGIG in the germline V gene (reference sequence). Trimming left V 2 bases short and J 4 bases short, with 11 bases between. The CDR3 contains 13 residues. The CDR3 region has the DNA TGTGCCTGGAGTCGTGGGAGGAGCACTGAAGCTTTCTTT. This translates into CAWSRGRSTEAFF.

The CDR3 DNA sequence: TGTGCCAGCAGCCACCTAGGCGGGACAGAACTATCCTACGAGCAGTACTTC. This gives the protein CASSHLGGTELSYEQYF. This chain connects TRBV14 to TRBJ2-7; weak D call: TRBD1 (7 bases). This CDR3 comprises 17 residues. Germline loops: CDR1 SGHDN, CDR2 FVKESK. V gave up 3 bases and J gave up 1 base, with 19 bases separating them.

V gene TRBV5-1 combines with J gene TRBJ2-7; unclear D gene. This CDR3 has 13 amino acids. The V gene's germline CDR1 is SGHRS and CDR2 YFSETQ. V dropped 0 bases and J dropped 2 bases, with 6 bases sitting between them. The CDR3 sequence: CASSLAGPYEQYF. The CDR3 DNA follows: TGCGCCAGCAGCTTGGCTGGGCCCTACGAGCAGTACTTC.

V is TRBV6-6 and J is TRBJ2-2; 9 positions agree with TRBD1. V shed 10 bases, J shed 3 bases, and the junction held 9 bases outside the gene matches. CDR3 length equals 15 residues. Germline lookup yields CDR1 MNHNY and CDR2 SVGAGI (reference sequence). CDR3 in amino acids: CATYHRGRDTGELFF. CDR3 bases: TGTGCCACCTATCACAGGGGGCGTGACACCGGGGAGCTGTTTTTT.